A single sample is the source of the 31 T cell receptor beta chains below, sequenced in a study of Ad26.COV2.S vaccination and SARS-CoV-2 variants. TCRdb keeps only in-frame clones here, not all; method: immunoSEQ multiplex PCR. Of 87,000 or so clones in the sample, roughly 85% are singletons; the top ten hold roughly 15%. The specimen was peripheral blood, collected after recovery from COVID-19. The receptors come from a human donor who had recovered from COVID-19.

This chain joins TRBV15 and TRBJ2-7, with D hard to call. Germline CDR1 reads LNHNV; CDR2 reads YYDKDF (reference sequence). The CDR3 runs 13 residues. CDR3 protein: CATSRDYSAAFRV. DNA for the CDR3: TGTGCCACCAGCAGAGATTATTCGGCGGCTTTCAGGGTC.

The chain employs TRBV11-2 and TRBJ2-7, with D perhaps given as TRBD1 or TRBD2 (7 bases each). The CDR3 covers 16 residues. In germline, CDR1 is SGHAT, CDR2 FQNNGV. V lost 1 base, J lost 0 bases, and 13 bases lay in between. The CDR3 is CASSLGGGQSSYEQYF. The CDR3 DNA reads TGTGCCAGCAGCTTAGGGGGGGGACAGAGCTCCTACGAGCAGTACTTC.

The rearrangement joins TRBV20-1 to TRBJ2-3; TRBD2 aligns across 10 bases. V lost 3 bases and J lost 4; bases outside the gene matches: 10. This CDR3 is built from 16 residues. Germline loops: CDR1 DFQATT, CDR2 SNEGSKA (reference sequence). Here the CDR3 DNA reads TGCAGTGCTAGTAAATCGGGACTAGCGCGCCCAGATACGCAGTATTTT. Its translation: CSASKSGLARPDTQYF.

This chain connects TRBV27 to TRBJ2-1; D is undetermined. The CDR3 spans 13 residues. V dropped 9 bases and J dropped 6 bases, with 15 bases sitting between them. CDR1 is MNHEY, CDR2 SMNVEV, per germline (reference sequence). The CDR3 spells CARKTPLVNEQFF. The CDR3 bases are TGTGCCAGGAAAACGCCACTTGTCAATGAGCAGTTCTTC.

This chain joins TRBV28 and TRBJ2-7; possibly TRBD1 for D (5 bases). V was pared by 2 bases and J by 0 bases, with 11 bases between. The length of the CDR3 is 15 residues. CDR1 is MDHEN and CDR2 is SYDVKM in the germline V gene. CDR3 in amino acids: CASSLTSRVSYEQYF. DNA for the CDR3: TGTGCCAGCAGTTTAACCTCCAGGGTCTCCTACGAGCAGTACTTC.

CDR3 DNA: TGTGCCAGCACGGGTGAGAATCAGCCCCAGCATTTT. Protein: CASTGENQPQHF. The chain joins TRBV28 to TRBJ1-5; D not certain. The length of the CDR3 is 12 residues. The V gene's germline CDR1 is MDHEN and CDR2 SYDVKM. V was shortened by 7 bases and J by 4 bases, with 8 bases between the two germline ends.

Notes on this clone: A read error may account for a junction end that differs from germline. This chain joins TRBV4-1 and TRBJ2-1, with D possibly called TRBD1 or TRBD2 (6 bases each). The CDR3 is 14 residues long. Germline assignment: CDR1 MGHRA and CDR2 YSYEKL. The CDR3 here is CASSQVLSGGGQIF. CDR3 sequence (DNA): TGCGCCAGCAGCCAAGTGTTATCCGGGGGCGGACAGATCTTC.

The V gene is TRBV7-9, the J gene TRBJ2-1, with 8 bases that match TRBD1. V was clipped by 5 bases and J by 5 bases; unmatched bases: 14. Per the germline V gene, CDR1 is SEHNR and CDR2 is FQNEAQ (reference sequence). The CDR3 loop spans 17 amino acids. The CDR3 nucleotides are TGTGCCAGCAGCCAACCAGGGGGCGCATACGCTAACAATGAGCAGTTCTTC. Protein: CASSQPGGAYANNEQFF.

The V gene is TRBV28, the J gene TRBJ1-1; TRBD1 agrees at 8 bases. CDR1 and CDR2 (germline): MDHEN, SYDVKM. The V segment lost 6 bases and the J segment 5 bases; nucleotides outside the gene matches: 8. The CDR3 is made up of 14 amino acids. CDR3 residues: CASRLDRGWTEAFF. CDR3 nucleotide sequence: TGTGCCAGCAGGCTTGACAGGGGATGGACTGAAGCTTTCTTT.

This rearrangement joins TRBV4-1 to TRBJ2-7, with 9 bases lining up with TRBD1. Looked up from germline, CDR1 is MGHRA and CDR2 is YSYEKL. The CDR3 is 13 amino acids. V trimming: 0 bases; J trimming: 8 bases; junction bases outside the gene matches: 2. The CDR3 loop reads CASSQDDRGKQYF. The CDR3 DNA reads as TGCGCCAGCAGCCAAGATGACAGGGGGAAGCAGTACTTC.

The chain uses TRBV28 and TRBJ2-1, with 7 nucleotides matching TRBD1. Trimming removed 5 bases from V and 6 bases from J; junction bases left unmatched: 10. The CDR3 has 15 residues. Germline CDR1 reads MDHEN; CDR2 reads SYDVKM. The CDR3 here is CASSTSTGWANEQFF. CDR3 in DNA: TGTGCCAGCAGTACATCGACAGGGTGGGCCAATGAGCAGTTCTTC.

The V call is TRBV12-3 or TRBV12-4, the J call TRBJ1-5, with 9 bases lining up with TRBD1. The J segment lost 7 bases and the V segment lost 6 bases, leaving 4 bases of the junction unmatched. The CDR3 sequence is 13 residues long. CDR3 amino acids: CASSSDRGQPQHF. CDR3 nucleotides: TGTGCCAGCAGCAGTGACAGGGGGCAGCCCCAGCATTTT.

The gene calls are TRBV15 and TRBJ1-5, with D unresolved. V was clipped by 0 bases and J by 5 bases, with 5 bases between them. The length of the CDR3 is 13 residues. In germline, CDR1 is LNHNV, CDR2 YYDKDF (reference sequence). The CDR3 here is CATSRDQDQPQHF. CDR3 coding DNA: TGTGCCACCAGCAGAGACCAAGATCAGCCCCAGCATTTT.

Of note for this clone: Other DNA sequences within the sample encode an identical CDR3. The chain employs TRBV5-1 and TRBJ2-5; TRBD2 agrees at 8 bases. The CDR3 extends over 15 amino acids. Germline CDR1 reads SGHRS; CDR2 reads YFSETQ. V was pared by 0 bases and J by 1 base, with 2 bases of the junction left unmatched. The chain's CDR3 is CASSLEGLAQETQYF. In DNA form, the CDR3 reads TGCGCCAGCAGCTTGGAAGGACTAGCCCAAGAGACCCAGTACTTC. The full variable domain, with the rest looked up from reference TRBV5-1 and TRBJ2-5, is KAGVTQTPRYLIKTRGQQVTLSCSPISGHRSVSWYQQTPGQGLQFLFEYFSETQRNKGNFPGRFSGRQFSNSRSEMNVSTLELGDSALYLCASSLEGLAQETQYFGPGTRLLVL.

The CDR3 DNA reads as TGTGCCAGCAGCTTAGGTAGGACCTCTGGAAACACCATATATTTT. Amino acid sequence: CASSLGRTSGNTIYF. The chain recombines TRBV11-3 with TRBJ1-3; D gene ambiguous. Per germline, CDR1 SGHNT and CDR2 YENEEA. This CDR3 contains 15 residues. The V end was cut by 1 base, the J end by 0 bases, with 7 bases between.

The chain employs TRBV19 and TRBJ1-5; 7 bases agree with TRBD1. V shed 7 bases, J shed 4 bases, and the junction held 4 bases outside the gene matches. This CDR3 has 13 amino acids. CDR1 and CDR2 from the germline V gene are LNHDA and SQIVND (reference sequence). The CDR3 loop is CASNRGDNQPQHF. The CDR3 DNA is TGTGCCAGTAACAGGGGTGATAATCAGCCCCAGCATTTT.

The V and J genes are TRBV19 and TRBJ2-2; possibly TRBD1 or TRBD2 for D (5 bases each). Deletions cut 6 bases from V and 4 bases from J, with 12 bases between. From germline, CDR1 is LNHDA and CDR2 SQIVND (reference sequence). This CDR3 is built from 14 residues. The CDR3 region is CASSAGTPTGELFF. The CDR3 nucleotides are TGTGCCAGTAGCGCCGGGACCCCCACCGGGGAGCTGTTTTTT.

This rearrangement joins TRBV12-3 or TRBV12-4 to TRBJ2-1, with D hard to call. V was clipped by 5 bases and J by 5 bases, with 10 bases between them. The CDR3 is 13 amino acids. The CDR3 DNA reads TGTGCCAGCAGTGGTGTGTGGGACAATGAGCAGTTCTTC. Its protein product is CASSGVWDNEQFF.

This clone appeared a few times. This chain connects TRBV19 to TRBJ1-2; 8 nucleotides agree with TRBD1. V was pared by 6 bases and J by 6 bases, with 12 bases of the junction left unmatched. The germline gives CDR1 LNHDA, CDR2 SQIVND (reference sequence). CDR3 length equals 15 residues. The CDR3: CASSGTGGPFDGYTF. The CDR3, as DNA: TGTGCCAGTAGCGGAACAGGGGGACCTTTTGATGGCTACACCTTC.

The CDR3 DNA follows: TGTGCCAGCAGTCCCGACGCGGGAGGCGAGCAGTACTTC. Its translation is CASSPDAGGEQYF. V usage is TRBV12-3 or TRBV12-4 and J usage is TRBJ2-7, with 8 bases identical to TRBD2. The CDR3 is made up of 13 amino acids. Losses at the gene ends were 5 bases for V and 6 bases for J; bases not matched to a gene: 6.

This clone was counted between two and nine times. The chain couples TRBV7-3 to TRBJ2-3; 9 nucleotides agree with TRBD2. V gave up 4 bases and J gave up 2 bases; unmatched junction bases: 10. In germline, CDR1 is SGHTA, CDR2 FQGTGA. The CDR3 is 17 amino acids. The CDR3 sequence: CASSSRGWTSDTDTQYF. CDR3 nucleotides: TGTGCCAGCAGCTCCCGGGGGTGGACTAGCGACACAGATACGCAGTATTTT.

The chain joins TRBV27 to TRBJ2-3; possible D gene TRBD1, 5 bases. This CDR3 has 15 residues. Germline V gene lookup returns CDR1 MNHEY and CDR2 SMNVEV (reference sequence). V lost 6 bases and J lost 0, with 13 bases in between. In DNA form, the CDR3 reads TGTGCCAGCAGAGCAGGGCAGTATAGCACAGATACGCAGTATTTT. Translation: CASRAGQYSTDTQYF.

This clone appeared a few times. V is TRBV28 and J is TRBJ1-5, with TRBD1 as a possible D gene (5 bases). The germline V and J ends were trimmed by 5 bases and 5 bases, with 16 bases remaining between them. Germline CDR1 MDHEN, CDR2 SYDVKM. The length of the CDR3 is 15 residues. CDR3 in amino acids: CASSEPTVGHQPQHF. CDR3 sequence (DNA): TGTGCCAGCAGTGAACCAACAGTGGGGCATCAGCCCCAGCATTTT.

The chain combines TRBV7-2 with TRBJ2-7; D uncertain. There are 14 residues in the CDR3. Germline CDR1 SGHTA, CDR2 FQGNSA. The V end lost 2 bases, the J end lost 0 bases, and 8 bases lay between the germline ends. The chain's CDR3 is CASSLSQASYEQYF. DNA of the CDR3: TGTGCCAGCAGCTTATCCCAGGCCTCCTACGAGCAGTACTTC.

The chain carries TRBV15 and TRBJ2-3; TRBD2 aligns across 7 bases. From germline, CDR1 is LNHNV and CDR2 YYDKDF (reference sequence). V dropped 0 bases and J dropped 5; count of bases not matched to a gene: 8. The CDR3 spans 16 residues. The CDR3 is CATSRDRAGDIDTQYF. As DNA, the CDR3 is TGTGCCACCAGCAGAGATCGGGCGGGAGATATAGATACGCAGTATTTT.

The CDR3 region has the DNA TGTGCCAGCAGCCCACATGGGCTGAACACTGAAGCTTTCTTT. Protein sequence: CASSPHGLNTEAFF. This sequence joins TRBV3-1 (or the pseudogene TRBV3-2) and TRBJ1-1; no definite D call. From germline, CDR1 is LGHDT and CDR2 YNNKEL (reference sequence). With 4 bases removed from V and 0 bases from J, the gap between germline ends came to 9 bases. CDR3 length: 14 residues.

CDR3 region: CASSMYAASSGANVLTF. CDR3 coding DNA: TGTGCCAGTAGTATGTACGCGGCAAGCTCTGGGGCCAACGTCCTGACTTTC. The chain recombines TRBV19 with TRBJ2-6; D gene unclear. Trimming took 3 bases from V and 0 from J, leaving 12 bases between them. CDR1 LNHDA and CDR2 SQIVND come from the germline V gene (reference sequence). CDR3 size: 17 residues.

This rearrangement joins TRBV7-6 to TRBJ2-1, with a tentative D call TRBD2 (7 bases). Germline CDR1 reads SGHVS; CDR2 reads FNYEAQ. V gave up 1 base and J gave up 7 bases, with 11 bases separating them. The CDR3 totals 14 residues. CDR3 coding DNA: TGTGCCAGCAGCTTAGGAGGGGGGGGGAATGAGCAGTTCTTC. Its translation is CASSLGGGGNEQFF.

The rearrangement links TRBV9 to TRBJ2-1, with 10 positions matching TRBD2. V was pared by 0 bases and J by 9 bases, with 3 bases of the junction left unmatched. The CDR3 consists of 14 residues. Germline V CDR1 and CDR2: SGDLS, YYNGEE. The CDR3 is CASSVAAGGGEQFF. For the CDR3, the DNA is TGTGCCAGCAGCGTAGCAGCGGGAGGGGGTGAGCAGTTCTTC. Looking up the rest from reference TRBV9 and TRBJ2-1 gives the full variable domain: DSGVTQTPKHLITATGQRVTLRCSPRSGDLSVYWYQQSLDQGLQFLIQYYNGEERAKGNILERFSAQQFPDLHSELNLSSLELGDSALYFCASSVAAGGGEQFFGPGTRLTVL.

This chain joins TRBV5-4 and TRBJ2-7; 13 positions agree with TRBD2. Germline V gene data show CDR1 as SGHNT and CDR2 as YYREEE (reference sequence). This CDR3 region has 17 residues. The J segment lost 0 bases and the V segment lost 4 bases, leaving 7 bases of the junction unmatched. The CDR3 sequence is CASSPTSGRVPSYEQYF. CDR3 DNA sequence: TGTGCCAGCAGCCCCACTAGCGGGAGGGTTCCCTCCTACGAGCAGTACTTC.

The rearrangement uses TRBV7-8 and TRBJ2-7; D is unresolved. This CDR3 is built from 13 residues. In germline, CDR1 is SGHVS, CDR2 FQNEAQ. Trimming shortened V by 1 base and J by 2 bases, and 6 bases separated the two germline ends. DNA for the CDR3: TGTGCCAGCAGCTTAGGTTTTCCCTACGAGCAGTACTTC. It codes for CASSLGFPYEQYF.